These T cell receptor beta chains were read from a single sample in a study of T cells in localized non-small cell lung cancer. The data were produced by immunoSEQ multiplex PCR, yet TCRdb's version contains in-frame clones alone and is incomplete. Of around 10,000 clones in the sample, roughly 81% were seen once. The specimen was peripheral blood, collected before any cancer treatment. These receptors all come from a male donor older than 55 with stage III lung adenocarcinoma. Each CDR3 is given with its conserved first and last residue. The D gene is left open where the match is weak. The listing skips clone size in some rows; elsewhere it reads once, few, many or a size class.

TRBV10-3,NA,TRBJ1-1,NA,CAIRETGAKAFF,TGTGCCATCAGGGAGACAGGAGCTAAAGCTTTCTTT
TRBV7-6,NA,TRBJ2-7,NA,CASSLTQGYEQYF,TGTGCCAGCAGTCTTACACAGGGATACGAGCAGTACTTC
TRBV20-1,NA,TRBJ1-2,NA,CSVVTETRYTF,TGCAGCGTGGTGACAGAGACACGCTACACCTTC
TRBV6-6,TRBD1,TRBJ1-4,NA,CASSSPRDSNEKLFF,TGTGCCAGCAGTTCCCCCCGGGACAGTAATGAAAAACTGTTTTTT
TRBV9,TRBD2,TRBJ2-5,NA,CASSEGLAGGLGETQYF,TGTGCCAGCAGCGAGGGACTAGCGGGGGGTCTGGGGGAGACCCAGTACTTC
TRBV11-3,TRBD1,TRBJ1-4,NA,CASSLGQGRGEKLFF,TGTGCCAGCAGCTTAGGACAGGGACGAGGCGAAAAACTGTTTTTT
TRBV7-9,NA,TRBJ2-2,once,CASSLDTGELFF,TGTGCCAGCAGCTTAGACACCGGGGAGCTGTTTTTT
TRBV4-1,NA,TRBJ2-1,NA,CASSQENEQFF,TGCGCCAGCAGCCAAGAGAATGAGCAGTTCTTC
TRBV7-3,NA,TRBJ2-2,NA,CASSLTTRNTGELFF,TGTGCCAGCAGCTTGACTACCCGGAACACCGGGGAGCTGTTTTTT
TRBV6-5,NA,TRBJ1-6,NA,CASSYSNKSPLHF,TGTGCCAGCAGTTACTCGAATAAATCCCCCCTCCACTTT
TRBV11-2,NA,TRBJ1-1,NA,CASSTSVLGNTEAFF,TGTGCCAGCAGCACATCCGTCCTGGGAAACACTGAAGCTTTCTTT
TRBV6-5,NA,TRBJ1-1,NA,CASFSPAGGTEAFF,TGTGCCAGCTTCTCCCCCGCCGGCGGCACTGAAGCTTTCTTT
TRBV19,NA,TRBJ2-1,NA,CASSVVGEQFF,TGTGCCAGTAGTGTCGTCGGGGAGCAGTTCTTC
TRBV28,TRBD2,TRBJ2-5,few,CASSSTSTETQYF,TGTGCCAGCAGTTCGACTAGCACCGAGACCCAGTACTTC
TRBV6-5,TRBD1,TRBJ2-1,few,CASSYSQGGYNEQFF,TGTGCCAGCAGTTACTCACAGGGGGGATACAATGAGCAGTTCTTC
TRBV7-6,NA,TRBJ1-5,NA,CASVIPLTGMGTHSNQPQHF,TGTGCCAGCGTAATTCCCTTGACCGGGATGGGCACTCATTCAAATCAGCCCCAGCATTTT
TRBV5-4,NA,TRBJ2-6,NA,CASSLGLPPGANVLTF,TGTGCCAGCAGCTTGGGACTTCCGCCCGGGGCCAACGTCCTGACTTTC
TRBV7-2,TRBD1,TRBJ1-3,NA,CASSPQGATGNTIYF,TGTGCCAGCAGCCCACAGGGGGCTACTGGAAACACCATATATTTT
TRBV7-6,TRBD2,TRBJ2-7,NA,CASSLAVGTSGTYEQYF,TGTGCCAGCAGCTTAGCGGTCGGGACTAGCGGAACCTACGAGCAGTACTTC
TRBV5-4,NA,TRBJ2-1,NA,CASSPGLAESYNEQFF,TGTGCCAGCAGCCCGGGACTGGCGGAATCCTACAATGAGCAGTTCTTC
TRBV20-1,NA,TRBJ2-7,NA,CSATERYEQYF,TGCAGTGCTACAGAGAGATACGAGCAGTACTTC
TRBV4-2,NA,TRBJ1-1,NA,CASIPAGRGAEAFF,TGTGCCAGCATTCCGGCAGGGAGAGGGGCTGAAGCTTTCTTT
TRBV5-1,NA,TRBJ2-5,NA,CASSLVGGGTYQETQYF,TGCGCCAGCAGCTTGGTGGGCGGCGGGACGTACCAAGAGACCCAGTACTTC
TRBV15,NA,TRBJ1-2,few,CATGGRQPLGGYTF,TGTGCCACTGGGGGTAGACAGCCCCTCGGAGGCTACACCTTC
TRBV7-9,NA,TRBJ2-5,NA,CASSPRGRGQETQYF,TGTGCCAGCAGCCCTCGAGGGCGGGGCCAAGAGACCCAGTACTTC
TRBV7-8,NA,TRBJ2-7,NA,CASSLGRNYEQYF,TGTGCCAGCAGCTTAGGGCGGAACTACGAGCAGTACTTC
TRBV28,TRBD2,TRBJ2-3,NA,CASDHTPRLAGDTDTQYF,TGTGCCAGCGATCATACTCCCCGACTAGCGGGGGACACAGATACGCAGTATTTT
TRBV5-4,NA,TRBJ2-7,NA,CASSLSGGASMNEQYF,TGTGCCAGCAGCTTGAGCGGTGGAGCTTCAATGAACGAGCAGTACTTC
TRBV5-1,TRBD2,TRBJ2-5,NA,CASSLGRGGPWETQYF,TGCGCCAGCAGCTTGGGGCGGGGGGGGCCCTGGGAGACCCAGTACTTC
TRBV7-2,NA,TRBJ2-4,NA,CASSPQGLAKNIQYF,TGTGCCAGCAGCCCACAGGGTCTAGCCAAAAACATTCAGTACTTC
TRBV6-6,NA,TRBJ1-5,few,CASSHRHQPQHF,TGTGCCAGCAGCCACCGTCATCAGCCCCAGCATTTT
TRBV19,NA,TRBJ1-4,NA,CASRITGTSEKLFF,TGTGCCAGTAGGATAACCGGGACCAGCGAAAAACTGTTTTTT
TRBV4-2,TRBD2,TRBJ2-3,NA,CASSPPTSGGTSRDTQYF,TGTGCCAGCAGCCCCCCCACCAGCGGGGGAACTTCAAGAGATACGCAGTATTTT
TRBV7-2,TRBD2,TRBJ2-1,NA,CASTLRGLAGYNEQFF,TGTGCCAGCACCTTACGGGGACTAGCGGGCTACAATGAGCAGTTCTTC
TRBV2,NA,TRBJ1-3,NA,CASSEFQPFSGNTIYF,TGTGCCAGCAGTGAGTTCCAGCCCTTTTCTGGAAACACCATATATTTT
TRBV10-2,NA,TRBJ1-1,NA,CASSDQGGYTEAFF,TGCGCCAGCAGTGACCAGGGAGGGTATACTGAAGCTTTCTTT
TRBV7-6,NA,TRBJ1-5,NA,CASSLDFYQPQHF,TGTGCCAGCAGCTTAGACTTTTATCAGCCCCAGCATTTT
TRBV6-5,TRBD1,TRBJ2-7,NA,CASSYAQGANEQYF,TGTGCCAGCAGTTACGCACAGGGGGCGAACGAGCAGTACTTC
TRBV4-3,NA,TRBJ2-5,NA,CASSQSPGRPETQYF,TGCGCCAGCAGCCAGTCCCCGGGACGGCCAGAGACCCAGTACTTC
TRBV7-9,NA,TRBJ1-2,NA,CASSPERGIYGYTF,TGTGCCAGCAGCCCTGAGAGGGGGATCTATGGCTACACCTTC
TRBV7-9,NA,TRBJ2-1,NA,CASSWVGNEQFF,TGTGCCAGCAGCTGGGTGGGCAATGAGCAGTTCTTC
TRBV2,NA,TRBJ2-3,NA,CASSRDSRGPDTQYF,TGTGCCAGCAGCCGGGACTCAAGGGGCCCAGATACGCAGTATTTT
TRBV6-5,NA,TRBJ1-1,NA,CASSGGDREAFF,TGTGCCAGCAGTGGGGGGGACCGCGAAGCTTTCTTT
TRBV6-6,NA,TRBJ2-7,NA,CASRRSSYEQYF,TGTGCCAGCAGGAGAAGCTCCTACGAGCAGTACTTC
TRBV5-6,NA,TRBJ1-2,few,CASSFFPGPNYGYTF,TGTGCCAGCAGCTTCTTTCCAGGACCTAACTATGGCTACACCTTC
TRBV18,NA,TRBJ2-3,few,CASSPSDTQYF,TGTGCCAGCTCACCCTCGGATACGCAGTATTTT
TRBV6-1,NA,TRBJ2-1,NA,CASKKTAGLGNEQFF,TGTGCCAGCAAGAAGACAGCGGGCCTGGGGAATGAGCAGTTCTTC
TRBV4-3,NA,TRBJ1-3,NA,CASSQDQGTQNTIYF,TGCGCCAGCAGCCAAGATCAGGGAACCCAAAACACCATATATTTT
TRBV12-1,NA,TRBJ1-6,NA,CASSFKGHYSPLHF,TGTGCCAGCAGCTTTAAGGGTCATTATTCACCCCTCCACTTT
TRBV10-3,NA,TRBJ2-4,NA,CAISELNLGGNIQYF,TGTGCCATCAGTGAATTGAATCTCGGGGGTAACATTCAGTACTTC
TRBV6-1,TRBD1,TRBJ2-4,once,CASSDRGSSIQYF,TGTGCCAGCAGTGACAGGGGGTCGTCCATTCAGTACTTC
TRBV28,NA,TRBJ2-1,NA,CASSRGTSFYNEQFF,TGTGCCAGCAGCCGAGGGACCTCCTTCTACAATGAGCAGTTCTTC
TRBV29-1,NA,TRBJ2-2,few,CSVEDSGRETGELFF,TGCAGCGTTGAAGATAGTGGGCGGGAAACCGGGGAGCTGTTTTTT
TRBV11-2,NA,TRBJ2-7,NA,CASSPGLRRGAHEQYF,TGTGCCAGCAGCCCCGGTCTTAGACGGGGGGCCCACGAGCAGTACTTC
TRBV7-9,NA,TRBJ2-7,NA,CASSSSIYEQYF,TGTGCCAGCAGCTCCTCCATCTACGAGCAGTACTTC
TRBV5-4,NA,TRBJ2-4,NA,CASSFGMNIQYF,TGTGCCAGCAGCTTCGGGATGAACATTCAGTACTTC
TRBV4-1,NA,TRBJ1-2,NA,CASSQDRDRSLSGYTF,TGCGCCAGCAGCCAAGATCGAGACAGAAGTTTAAGTGGCTACACCTTC
TRBV18,NA,TRBJ1-2,NA,CASSPEEKGGYTF,TGTGCCAGCTCACCAGAAGAGAAGGGTGGCTACACCTTC
TRBV7-8,NA,TRBJ2-7,NA,CASSLGGRGEQYF,TGTGCCAGCAGCCTTGGGGGGCGGGGCGAGCAGTACTTC